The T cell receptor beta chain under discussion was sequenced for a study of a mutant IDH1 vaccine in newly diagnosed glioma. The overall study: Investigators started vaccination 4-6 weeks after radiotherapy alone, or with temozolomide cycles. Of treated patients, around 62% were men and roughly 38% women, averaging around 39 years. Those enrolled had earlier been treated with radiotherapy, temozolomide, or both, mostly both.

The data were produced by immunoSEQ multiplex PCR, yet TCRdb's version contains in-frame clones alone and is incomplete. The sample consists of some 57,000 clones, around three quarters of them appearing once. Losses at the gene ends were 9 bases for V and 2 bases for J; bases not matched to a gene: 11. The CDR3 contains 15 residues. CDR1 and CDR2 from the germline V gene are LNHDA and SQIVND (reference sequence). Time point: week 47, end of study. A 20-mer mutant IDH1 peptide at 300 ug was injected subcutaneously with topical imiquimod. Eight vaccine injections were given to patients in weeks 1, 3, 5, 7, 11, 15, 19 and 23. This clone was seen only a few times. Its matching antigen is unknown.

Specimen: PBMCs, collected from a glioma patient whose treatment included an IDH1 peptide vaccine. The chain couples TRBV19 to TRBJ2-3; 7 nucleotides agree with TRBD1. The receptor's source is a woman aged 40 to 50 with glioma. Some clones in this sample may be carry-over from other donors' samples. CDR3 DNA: TGTGCCAGCTCACAGGGGCCTTCCTCCACAGATACGCAGTATTTT. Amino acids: CASSQGPSSTDTQYF. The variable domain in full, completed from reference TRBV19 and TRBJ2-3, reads DGGITQSPKYLFRKEGQNVTLSCEQNLNHDAMYWYRQDPGQGLRLIYYSQIVNDFQKGDIAEGYSVSREKKESFPLTVTSAQKNPTAFYLCASSQGPSSTDTQYFGPGTRLTVL.